Below, 8 T cell receptor beta chains from the same sample are listed, as sequenced in a study of cytomegalovirus exposure and HLA in healthy donors. Both 60 Vbeta primers and 13 Jbeta primers went into the PCR. Measured with immunoSEQ multiplex PCR; TCRdb has only the in-frame clones, and not every one. The profile shows tens of thousands of clones, nearly 70% of them singletons. Input material: PBMCs. These receptors were taken from a woman in her fifties or sixties in good health and CMV-seropositive.

This chain connects TRBV5-5 to TRBJ1-1; D gene uncertain. The CDR3 runs 15 residues. Trimming left V 4 bases short and J 5 bases short, with 18 bases between. The V gene's germline CDR1 is SGHKS and CDR2 YYEKEE (reference sequence). For the CDR3, the DNA is TGTGCCAGCAGCCCCCCGGGTCCCCCTGGGACTGAAGCTTTCTTT. Translating it yields CASSPPGPPGTEAFF.

This sequence joins TRBV7-6 and TRBJ2-2; possibly TRBD1 for D (6 bases). This CDR3 is built from 15 residues. The V end was cut by 5 bases, the J end by 2 bases, with 12 bases between. Germline V gene sequence: CDR1 SGHVS, CDR2 FNYEAQ. For the CDR3, the DNA is TGTGCCAGCAGCACCCGGGACACCAACACCGGGGAGCTGTTTTTT. As protein: CASSTRDTNTGELFF.

The genes are TRBV4-1 and TRBJ1-5; D unclear. V dropped 1 base and J dropped 7 bases, with 11 bases sitting between them. CDR3 size: 14 residues. CDR1 is MGHRA and CDR2 is YSYEKL in the germline V gene. The CDR3 loop reads CASSQVLGGQPQHF. CDR3 nucleotide sequence: TGCGCCAGCAGCCAAGTTTTGGGAGGGCAGCCCCAGCATTTT.

V usage is TRBV29-1 and J usage is TRBJ2-7; TRBD1 matches at 8 bases. From germline, CDR1 is SQVTM and CDR2 ANQGSEA. V lost 7 bases, J lost 3 bases, and 5 bases stayed unmatched. This CDR3 is built from 12 residues. CDR3 nucleotide sequence: TGCAGCGCGGGACAGGCGGTCTACGAGCAGTACTTC. Its protein is CSAGQAVYEQYF.

The chain joins TRBV9 to TRBJ2-1, with D possibly being TRBD1 (7 bases). CDR3 length: 18 residues. Germline CDR1 is SGDLS and CDR2 is YYNGEE. V was clipped by 3 bases and J by 5 bases, with 24 bases between them. This chain's CDR3 is CASSAALEPGGPHNEQFF. The CDR3 region has the DNA TGTGCCAGCAGCGCCGCACTGGAGCCAGGGGGGCCACACAATGAGCAGTTCTTC.

This chain uses TRBV4-1 with TRBJ2-7; D call uncertain. Deletions cut 3 bases from V and 1 base from J, with 7 bases between. The CDR3 length is 13 residues. In germline, CDR1 is MGHRA, CDR2 YSYEKL. As DNA, the CDR3 is TGCGCCAGCAGCCAGTTGCGGTCCTACGAGCAGTACTTC. This translates into CASSQLRSYEQYF.

This clone has more than one count but fewer than ten. This chain uses TRBV10-1 with TRBJ1-1; perhaps TRBD1 as D (5 bases). The CDR3 is 13 residues long. V was shortened by 0 bases and J by 4 bases, with 6 bases between the two germline ends. Germline V gene lookup returns CDR1 WNHNN and CDR2 SYGVQD (reference sequence). The CDR3 sequence is CASSESGGTEAFF. As DNA, the CDR3 is TGCGCCAGCAGTGAGTCGGGGGGCACTGAAGCTTTCTTT.

This chain connects TRBV19 to TRBJ2-1; 11 nucleotides align to TRBD2. The CDR3 has 17 residues. Trimming took 1 base from V and 5 from J; bases not matched to a gene: 7. In germline, CDR1 is LNHDA, CDR2 SQIVND (reference sequence). In nucleotides, the CDR3 is TGTGCCAGTAGTATAGTCACGACTAGCGGGATAAACAATGAGCAGTTCTTC. This codes for CASSIVTTSGINNEQFF.